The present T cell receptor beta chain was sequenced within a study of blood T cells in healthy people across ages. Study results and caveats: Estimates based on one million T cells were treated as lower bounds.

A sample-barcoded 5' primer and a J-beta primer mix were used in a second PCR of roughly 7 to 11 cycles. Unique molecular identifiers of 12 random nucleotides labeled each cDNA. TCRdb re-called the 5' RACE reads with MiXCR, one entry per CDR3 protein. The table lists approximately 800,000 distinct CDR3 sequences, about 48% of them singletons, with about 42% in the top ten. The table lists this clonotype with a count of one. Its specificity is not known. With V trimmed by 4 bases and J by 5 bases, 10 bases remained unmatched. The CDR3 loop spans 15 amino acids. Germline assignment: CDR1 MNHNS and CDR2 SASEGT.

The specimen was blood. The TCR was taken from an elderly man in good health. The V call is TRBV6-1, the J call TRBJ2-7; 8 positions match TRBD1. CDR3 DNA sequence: TGTGCCAGCAGTGGGTACAGGGGGATTTCGGACGAGCAGTACTTC. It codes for CASSGYRGISDEQYF.